These T cell receptor beta chains were read from a single sample in a study of beta chain features in type 1 diabetes. Sequencing used immunoSEQ multiplex PCR; TCRdb keeps in-frame clones, though not all of them. The repertoire holds under 250,000 clones, roughly 15% seen once, with about 0.027% in the top ten. The sequenced sample was naive CD4+ T cells from blood. These receptor sequences come from a woman between 35 and 50 years old in good health. The CDR3 runs from the conserved cysteine through the conserved F or W. D genes are given only for firm matches. Some rows have no size entry. The others give once, few or many, or a class for an expanded clone.

d_gene	v_gene	abundance	j_gene	CDR3aa	CDR3nt
TRBD2	TRBV11-3	-	TRBJ2-3	CASSLGAGGTDTQYF	TGTGCCAGCAGCTTAGGAGCGGGGGGCACAGATACGCAGTATTTT
TRBD2	TRBV4-3	-	TRBJ2-1	CASSRAGGAIYNEQFF	TGCGCCAGCAGCCGGGCCGGGGGGGCGATATACAATGAGCAGTTCTTC
-	TRBV7-9	few	TRBJ2-7	CASSLALLGAQYF	TGTGCCAGCAGCTTAGCGTTATTAGGGGCGCAGTACTTC
-	TRBV19	-	TRBJ2-6	CATNGLSQPGANVLTF	TGTGCCACCAACGGACTAAGTCAGCCTGGGGCCAACGTCCTGACTTTC
-	TRBV19	few	TRBJ2-1	CASRVVGGEGEQFF	TGTGCCAGTAGGGTTGTAGGGGGGGAGGGTGAGCAGTTCTTC
-	TRBV6-5	-	TRBJ1-2	CASSPRQSRYGYTF	TGTGCCAGCAGTCCTCGACAGTCCCGCTATGGCTACACCTTC
TRBD1	TRBV18	-	TRBJ2-7	CASSTRAPGQGVHEQYF	TGTGCCAGCTCAACACGCGCCCCGGGACAGGGGGTCCACGAGCAGTACTTC
-	TRBV19	-	TRBJ1-1	CASTGTEAFF	TGTGCCAGCACAGGGACTGAAGCTTTCTTT
TRBD2	TRBV6-6	few	TRBJ2-7	CASSPGLAGEEQYF	TGTGCCAGCAGTCCGGGACTAGCGGGGGAAGAGCAGTACTTC
-	TRBV29-1	-	TRBJ1-2	CSVDAGRSNYGYTF	TGCAGCGTTGACGCGGGCAGATCTAACTATGGCTACACCTTC
TRBD1	TRBV5-1	-	TRBJ1-4	CASSLTGGEEKLFF	TGCGCCAGCAGCTTGACAGGGGGCGAAGAAAAACTGTTTTTT
-	TRBV9	few	TRBJ2-4	CASSVVADLAKNIQYF	TGTGCCAGCAGCGTAGTGGCAGATTTAGCCAAAAACATTCAGTACTTC
TRBD2	TRBV4-2	-	TRBJ2-1	CASSQVGSGGAGEQFF	TGTGCCAGCAGCCAAGTAGGAAGCGGGGGGGCCGGTGAGCAGTTCTTC
TRBD1	TRBV4-3	few	TRBJ1-2	CASSPTGGFYGYTF	TGCGCCAGCAGCCCGACAGGGGGCTTCTATGGCTACACCTTC
-	TRBV5-1	-	TRBJ2-3	CASSLGGSTDTQYF	TGCGCCAGCAGCTTGGGAGGAAGCACAGATACGCAGTATTTT
-	TRBV9	-	TRBJ2-5	CASSVGQGRAETQYF	TGTGCCAGCAGCGTAGGGCAGGGTAGGGCAGAGACCCAGTACTTC
-	TRBV5-1	few	TRBJ2-3	CASSLDGVLTDTQYF	TGCGCCAGCAGCTTGGACGGGGTCCTCACAGATACGCAGTATTTT
-	TRBV7-2	-	TRBJ2-7	CASSLVADYEQYF	TGTGCCAGCAGCTTAGTTGCGGACTACGAGCAGTACTTC
TRBD1	TRBV7-9	many	TRBJ2-6	CASSYPRDRRSGANVLTF	TGTGCCAGCAGCTACCCCCGGGACAGGCGCTCTGGGGCCAACGTCCTGACTTTC
-	TRBV18	few	TRBJ1-2	CASSPGVNYGYTF	TGTGCCAGCTCACCAGGAGTAAACTATGGCTACACCTTC
TRBD1	TRBV7-9	few	TRBJ2-2	CASSPDRSTNTGELFF	TGTGCCAGCAGCCCGGACAGGTCAACCAACACCGGGGAGCTGTTTTTT
-	TRBV2	many	TRBJ2-4	CASSERDNQNIQYF	TGTGCCAGCAGTGAAAGGGACAACCAAAACATTCAGTACTTC
-	TRBV7-9	-	TRBJ2-7	CASSSQGDEQYF	TGTGCCAGCAGCTCTCAGGGTGACGAGCAGTACTTC
TRBD1	TRBV25-1	-	TRBJ1-5	CASSESTGGGQPQHF	TGTGCCAGCAGTGAATCTACAGGGGGTGGTCAGCCCCAGCATTTT
-	TRBV5-1	few	TRBJ1-2	CASSLASDTVYGYTF	TGCGCCAGCAGCTTGGCTTCCGACACAGTCTATGGCTACACCTTC
-	TRBV2	few	TRBJ2-7	CASSESGFEQYF	TGTGCCAGCAGTGAGTCCGGGTTCGAGCAGTACTTC
-	TRBV7-2	few	TRBJ1-2	CASSLRGGPGYGYTF	TGTGCCAGCAGCTTAAGGGGAGGGCCCGGGTATGGCTACACCTTC
TRBD1	TRBV27	-	TRBJ1-6	CASSPRQGLNSPLHF	TGTGCCAGCAGTCCCCGACAGGGGTTGAATTCACCCCTCCACTTT
TRBD2	TRBV7-6	few	TRBJ2-1	CASSLEPGGNNEQFF	TGTGCCAGCAGCTTAGAGCCGGGGGGGAACAATGAGCAGTTCTTC
TRBD1	TRBV6-6	-	TRBJ2-3	CASSYRDSDTDTQYF	TGTGCCAGCAGTTACCGGGACAGCGACACAGATACGCAGTATTTT
-	TRBV23-1	many	TRBJ2-5	CASTSQGSPQETQYF	TGCGCCAGCACCTCTCAGGGGAGTCCCCAAGAGACCCAGTACTTC
TRBD1	TRBV11-2	-	TRBJ2-7	CASSLIPGQGTPEQYF	TGTGCCAGCAGCCTCATCCCGGGACAGGGTACCCCCGAGCAGTACTTC
TRBD2	TRBV18	-	TRBJ2-7	CASSLTSGGNYEQYF	TGTGCCAGCTCGCTTACTAGCGGAGGAAATTACGAGCAGTACTTC
TRBD2	TRBV15	-	TRBJ2-1	CATSRAASGGNNEQFF	TGTGCCACCAGCAGAGCGGCTAGCGGGGGGAACAATGAGCAGTTCTTC
TRBD1	TRBV7-2	few	TRBJ2-7	CASSPRGRKGEQYF	TGTGCCAGCAGCCCAAGGGGGCGGAAGGGCGAGCAGTACTTC
TRBD1	TRBV4-3	-	TRBJ2-7	CASSQLAPRTGTYEQYF	TGCGCCAGCAGCCAACTTGCCCCCCGGACAGGGACCTACGAGCAGTACTTC
-	TRBV5-1	-	TRBJ2-2	CASSSAREAGELFF	TGCGCCAGCAGCTCGGCCAGGGAGGCCGGGGAGCTGTTTTTT
-	TRBV21-1	-	TRBJ2-7	CASRKRDSPLYEQYF	TGTGCCAGCAGAAAAAGGGACAGCCCGCTCTACGAGCAGTACTTC
-	TRBV14	few	TRBJ1-4	CASSQAVGAATNEKLFF	TGTGCCAGCAGCCAAGCAGTGGGGGCAGCAACTAATGAAAAACTGTTTTTT
-	TRBV6-5	-	TRBJ2-1	CASSYSRVAVVNEQFF	TGTGCCAGCAGTTACTCGAGGGTAGCGGTGGTCAATGAGCAGTTCTTC
TRBD1	TRBV6-6	-	TRBJ1-1	CASTYRGPGTEAFF	TGTGCCAGCACCTACAGGGGGCCGGGCACTGAAGCTTTCTTT
-	TRBV9	-	TRBJ1-1	CASSVQGKNTEAFF	TGTGCCAGCAGCGTCCAGGGGAAGAACACTGAAGCTTTCTTT
TRBD1	TRBV5-1	few	TRBJ1-1	CASSSRQGAEAFF	TGCGCCAGCAGCTCACGACAGGGCGCTGAAGCTTTCTTT
TRBD1	TRBV7-9	few	TRBJ1-4	CASSPRQGASVEKLFF	TGTGCCAGCAGCCCTAGACAGGGGGCATCTGTAGAAAAACTGTTTTTT
-	TRBV9	-	TRBJ2-7	CASSLGPGTTSYEQYF	TGTGCCAGCAGTCTGGGCCCCGGGACAACTTCCTACGAGCAGTACTTC
TRBD2	TRBV5-1	-	TRBJ2-1	CASSLTAGGRNEQFF	TGCGCCAGCAGCTTGACGGCGGGGGGGCGTAATGAGCAGTTCTTC
-	TRBV7-2	few	TRBJ1-1	CASSLVSGTEAFF	TGTGCCAGCAGCTTAGTGTCAGGCACTGAAGCTTTCTTT
-	TRBV7-2	-	TRBJ2-1	CASSLPDSRPHNEQFF	TGTGCCAGCAGCTTGCCAGACAGTCGACCTCACAATGAGCAGTTCTTC
TRBD2	TRBV11-2	few	TRBJ2-7	CASSLDSGGFSYEQYF	TGTGCCAGCAGCTTAGATTCCGGGGGGTTTTCCTACGAGCAGTACTTC
TRBD1	TRBV7-9	many	TRBJ2-5	CASSLAGQGAGQETQYF	TGTGCCAGCAGCTTAGCGGGACAGGGGGCCGGTCAAGAGACCCAGTACTTC
TRBD2	TRBV4-1	-	TRBJ2-5	CASSQDFRGGVETQYF	TGCGCCAGCAGCCAAGATTTCCGGGGGGGCGTGGAGACCCAGTACTTC
-	TRBV29-1	-	TRBJ1-1	CSGKKGDTGVEAFF	TGCAGCGGCAAAAAGGGGGACACAGGAGTTGAAGCTTTCTTT
-	TRBV14	few	TRBJ1-2	CASSSGGNGYTF	TGTGCCAGCAGCTCGGGGGGAAATGGCTACACCTTC
TRBD1	TRBV25-1	-	TRBJ1-1	CASLTGGEEAFF	TGTGCCAGCTTGACAGGGGGCGAGGAAGCTTTCTTT
TRBD2	TRBV7-9	-	TRBJ2-3	CASSSRGGLKSTDTQYF	TGTGCCAGCAGCTCCCGCGGGGGGCTAAAAAGCACAGATACGCAGTATTTT